Presented here are 5 T cell receptor beta chains from one specimen sequenced in a study of T cells in Graves' hyperthyroidism and ophthalmopathy. Researchers amplified the TCR beta CDR3 regions from RNA transcripts. HTBI primers drove first-round RT-PCR of the TCR CDR3. MiXCR was run by TCRdb on the multiplex PCR reads, yielding one entry per CDR3 protein. The sample lists 360,000 or so distinct CDR3 sequences, approximately 19% seen once, with 3% to 4.5% in the top ten. Sequences were obtained from blood. The receptor set was obtained from a woman in her late teens or twenties with Graves' hyperthyroidism.

The chain combines TRBV7-9 with TRBJ1-6; D is unresolved. Germline V CDR1 and CDR2: SEHNR, FQNEAQ (reference sequence). The CDR3 loop spans 14 amino acids. Trimming took 2 bases from V and 8 from J, leaving 10 bases between them. In DNA, the CDR3 is TGTGCCAGCAGCTTACCTCTGAGGGATTCACCCCTCCACTTT. Translated: CASSLPLRDSPLHF.

This clonotype appeared many times. V is TRBV9 and J is TRBJ1-1; D possibly corresponds to TRBD1 (6 bases). Between the trimmed V and J ends, which lost 4 bases and 0 bases, there was a span of 13 bases. There are 15 residues in the CDR3. Germline lookup yields CDR1 SGDLS and CDR2 YYNGEE. CDR3 sequence: CASSPQGTMNTEAFF. DNA of the CDR3: TGTGCCAGCAGCCCCCAGGGGACCATGAACACTGAAGCTTTCTTT.

This clonotype was counted between two and nine times. The gene calls are TRBV5-1 and TRBJ1-1; 8 bases line up with TRBD1. From germline, CDR1 is SGHRS and CDR2 YFSETQ. Unmatched junction bases numbered 6, after V lost 0 bases and J lost 5 bases. This CDR3 region has 15 residues. The CDR3 sequence is CASSLVTGTGTEAFF. The DNA of the CDR3 is TGCGCCAGCAGCTTGGTAACCGGGACAGGTACTGAAGCTTTCTTT.

This clonotype was recorded at least ten times. The V and J genes are TRBV6-1 and TRBJ2-7, with 8 positions matching TRBD2. The germline V gene has CDR1 MNHNS and CDR2 SASEGT. The CDR3 contains 16 residues. With 7 bases clipped from V and 2 bases from J, the junction kept 13 bases outside the gene matches. The CDR3 DNA reads as TGTGCCAGCAAATCCCCCCCCGCGGGGGGTACCTACGAGCAGTACTTC. Protein: CASKSPPAGGTYEQYF.

There are many counts of this clonotype. The chain links TRBV6-1 to TRBJ1-1, with 7 positions matching TRBD1. J lost 4 bases, V lost 5 bases, and 10 bases had no gene match. Germline CDR1 is MNHNS and CDR2 is SASEGT. CDR3 size: 15 residues. CDR3 DNA sequence: TGTGCCAGCAGTCCCCGCCCGACAGGGTTCACTGAAGCTTTCTTT. Translated, it gives CASSPRPTGFTEAFF.